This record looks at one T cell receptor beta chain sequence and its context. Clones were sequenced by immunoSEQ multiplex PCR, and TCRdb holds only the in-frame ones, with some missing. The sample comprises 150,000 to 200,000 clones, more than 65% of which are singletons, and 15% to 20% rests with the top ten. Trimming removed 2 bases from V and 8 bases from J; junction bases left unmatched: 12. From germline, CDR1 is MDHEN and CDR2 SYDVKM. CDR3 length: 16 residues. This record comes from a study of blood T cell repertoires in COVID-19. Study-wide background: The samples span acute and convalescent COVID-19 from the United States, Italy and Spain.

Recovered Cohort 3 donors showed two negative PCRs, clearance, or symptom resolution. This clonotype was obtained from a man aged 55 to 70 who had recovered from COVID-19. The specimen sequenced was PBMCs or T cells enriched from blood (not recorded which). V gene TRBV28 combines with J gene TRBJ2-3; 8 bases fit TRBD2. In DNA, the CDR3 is TGTGCCAGCAGTTTAAGTAGCGGGGCGTCACGGGTTACGCAGTATTTT. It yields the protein CASSLSSGASRVTQYF.